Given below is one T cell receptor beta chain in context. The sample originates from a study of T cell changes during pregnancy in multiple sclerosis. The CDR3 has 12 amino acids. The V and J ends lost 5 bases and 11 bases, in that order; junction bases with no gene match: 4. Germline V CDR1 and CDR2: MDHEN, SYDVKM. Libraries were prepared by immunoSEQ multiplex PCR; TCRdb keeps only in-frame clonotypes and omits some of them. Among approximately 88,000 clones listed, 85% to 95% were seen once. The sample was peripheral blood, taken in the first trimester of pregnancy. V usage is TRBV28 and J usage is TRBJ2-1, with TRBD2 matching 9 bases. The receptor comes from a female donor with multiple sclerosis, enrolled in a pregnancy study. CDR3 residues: CASSLLAGKQFF. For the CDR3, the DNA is TGTGCCAGCAGTCTCCTAGCGGGAAAGCAGTTCTTC.